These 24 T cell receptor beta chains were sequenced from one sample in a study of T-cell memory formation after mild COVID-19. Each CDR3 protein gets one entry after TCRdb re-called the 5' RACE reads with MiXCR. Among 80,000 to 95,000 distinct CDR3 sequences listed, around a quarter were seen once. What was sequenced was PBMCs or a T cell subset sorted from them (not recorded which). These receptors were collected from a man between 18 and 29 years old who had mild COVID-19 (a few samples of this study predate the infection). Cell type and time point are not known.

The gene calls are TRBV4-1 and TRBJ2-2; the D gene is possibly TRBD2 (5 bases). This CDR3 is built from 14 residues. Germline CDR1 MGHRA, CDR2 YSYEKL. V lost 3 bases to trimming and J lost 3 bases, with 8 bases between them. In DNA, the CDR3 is TGCGCCAGCAGCCACGTGGGAGACACCGGGGAGCTGTTTTTT. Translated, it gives CASSHVGDTGELFF.

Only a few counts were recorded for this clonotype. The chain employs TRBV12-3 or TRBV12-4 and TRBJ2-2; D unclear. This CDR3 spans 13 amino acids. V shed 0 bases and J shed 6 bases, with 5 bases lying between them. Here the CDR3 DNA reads TGTGCCAGCAGTTTAGCTGGACCCGGGGAGCTGTTTTTT. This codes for CASSLAGPGELFF.

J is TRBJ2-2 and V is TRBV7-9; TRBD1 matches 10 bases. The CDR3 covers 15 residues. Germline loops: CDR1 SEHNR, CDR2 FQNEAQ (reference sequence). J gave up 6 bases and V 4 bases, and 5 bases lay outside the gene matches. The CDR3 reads CASSSGTGESGELFF. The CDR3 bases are TGTGCCAGCAGCTCCGGGACAGGGGAATCCGGGGAGCTGTTTTTT. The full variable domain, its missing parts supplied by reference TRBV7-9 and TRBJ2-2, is DTGVSQNPRHKITKRGQNVTFRCDPISEHNRLYWYRQTLGQGPEFLTYFQNEAQLEKSRLLSDRFSAERPKGSFSTLEIQRTEQGDSAMYLCASSSGTGESGELFFGEGSRLTVL.

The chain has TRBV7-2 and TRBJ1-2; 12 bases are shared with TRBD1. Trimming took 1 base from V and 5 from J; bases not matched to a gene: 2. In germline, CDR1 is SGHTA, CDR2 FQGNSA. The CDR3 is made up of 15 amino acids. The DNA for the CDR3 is TGTGCCAGCAGCTTAGGGGACAGGGGGCCGTATGGCTACACCTTC. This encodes CASSLGDRGPYGYTF.

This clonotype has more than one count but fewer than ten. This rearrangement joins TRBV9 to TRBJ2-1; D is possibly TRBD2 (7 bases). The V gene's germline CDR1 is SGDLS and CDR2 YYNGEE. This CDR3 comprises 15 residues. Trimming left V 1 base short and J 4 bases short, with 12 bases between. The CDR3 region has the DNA TGTGCCAGCAGCGTACGGGGGGCCGCTTACAATGAGCAGTTCTTC. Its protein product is CASSVRGAAYNEQFF.

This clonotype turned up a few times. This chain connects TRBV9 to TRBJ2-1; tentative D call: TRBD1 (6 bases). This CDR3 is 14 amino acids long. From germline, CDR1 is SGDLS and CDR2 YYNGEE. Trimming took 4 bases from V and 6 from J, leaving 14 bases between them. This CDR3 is CASSLGTPSNEQFF. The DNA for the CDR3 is TGTGCCAGCAGCCTCGGGACACCTTCCAATGAGCAGTTCTTC.

In DNA form, the CDR3 reads TGTGCCAGCAGTATGAGCACCTACGAGCAGTACTTC. This encodes CASSMSTYEQYF. The rearrangement joins TRBV7-8 to TRBJ2-7; D is uncertain. The CDR3 spans 12 residues. The germline gives CDR1 SGHVS, CDR2 FQNEAQ. V was pared by 6 bases and J by 2 bases, with 8 bases between.

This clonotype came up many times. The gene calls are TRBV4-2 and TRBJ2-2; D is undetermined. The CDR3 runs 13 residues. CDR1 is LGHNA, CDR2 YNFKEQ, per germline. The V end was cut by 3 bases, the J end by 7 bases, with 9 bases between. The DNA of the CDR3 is TGTGCCAGCAGCCAGAGTGGCAGCGGGGAGCTGTTTTTT. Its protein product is CASSQSGSGELFF.

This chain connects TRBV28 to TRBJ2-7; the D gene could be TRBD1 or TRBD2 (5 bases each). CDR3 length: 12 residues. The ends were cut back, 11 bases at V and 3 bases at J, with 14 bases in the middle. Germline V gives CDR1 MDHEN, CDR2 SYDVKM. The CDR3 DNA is TGTGCCTCTAGGGACCAACGCTACGAGCAGTACGTC. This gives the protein CASRDQRYEQYV.

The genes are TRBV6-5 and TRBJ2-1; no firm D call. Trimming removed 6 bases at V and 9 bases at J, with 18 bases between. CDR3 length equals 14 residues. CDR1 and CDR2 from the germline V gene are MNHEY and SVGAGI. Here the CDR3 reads CASSPRIKLGEQFF. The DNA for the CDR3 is TGTGCCAGCAGCCCCCGGATTAAACTGGGTGAGCAGTTCTTC.

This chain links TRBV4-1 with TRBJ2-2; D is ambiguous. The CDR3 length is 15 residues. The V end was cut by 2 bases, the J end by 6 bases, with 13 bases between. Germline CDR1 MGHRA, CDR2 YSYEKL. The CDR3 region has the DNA TGCGCCAGCAGCCAATGGCTTAGGCAGTCCGGGGAGCTGTTTTTT. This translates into CASSQWLRQSGELFF.

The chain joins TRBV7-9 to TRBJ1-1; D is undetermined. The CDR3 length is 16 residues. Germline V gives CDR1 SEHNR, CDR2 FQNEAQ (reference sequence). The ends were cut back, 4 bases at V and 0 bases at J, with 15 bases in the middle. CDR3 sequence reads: CASSSLESSLNTEAFF. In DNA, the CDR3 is TGTGCCAGCAGCTCGTTAGAATCCAGCCTGAACACTGAAGCTTTCTTT.

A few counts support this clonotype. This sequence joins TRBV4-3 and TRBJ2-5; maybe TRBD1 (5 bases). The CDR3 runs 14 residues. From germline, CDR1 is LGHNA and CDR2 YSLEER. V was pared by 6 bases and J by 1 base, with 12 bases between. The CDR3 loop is CASSPTEFQETQYF. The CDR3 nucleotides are TGCGCCAGCAGTCCGACAGAATTCCAAGAGACCCAGTACTTC.

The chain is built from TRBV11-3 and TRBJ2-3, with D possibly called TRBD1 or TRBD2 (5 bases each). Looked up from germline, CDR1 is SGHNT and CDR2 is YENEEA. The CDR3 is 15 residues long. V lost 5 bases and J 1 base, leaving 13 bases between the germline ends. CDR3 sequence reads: CASSVGAGGTDTQYF. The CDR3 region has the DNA TGTGCCAGCAGCGTCGGGGCCGGGGGCACAGATACGCAGTATTTT.

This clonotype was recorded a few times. The CDR3 nucleotides read TGTGCCAGCAGCGGTCCGCTCGCGGCAGATACGCAGTATTTT. Encoded protein: CASSGPLAADTQYF. The chain carries TRBV9 and TRBJ2-3; D is unclear. Between the trimmed V and J ends, which lost 3 bases and 4 bases, there was a span of 12 bases. In germline, CDR1 is SGDLS, CDR2 YYNGEE. This CDR3 is built from 14 residues.

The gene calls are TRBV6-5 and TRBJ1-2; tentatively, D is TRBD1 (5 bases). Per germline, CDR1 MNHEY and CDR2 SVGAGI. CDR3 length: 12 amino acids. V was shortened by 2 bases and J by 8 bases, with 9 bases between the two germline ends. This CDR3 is CASSYGAGGYTF. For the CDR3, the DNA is TGTGCCAGCAGTTACGGAGCAGGGGGCTACACCTTC.

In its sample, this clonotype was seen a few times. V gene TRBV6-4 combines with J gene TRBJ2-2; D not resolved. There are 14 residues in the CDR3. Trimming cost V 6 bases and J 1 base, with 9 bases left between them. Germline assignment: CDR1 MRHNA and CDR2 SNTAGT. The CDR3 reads CASRSLRNTGELFF. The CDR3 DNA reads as TGTGCCAGCAGAAGCCTTAGGAACACCGGGGAGCTGTTTTTT.

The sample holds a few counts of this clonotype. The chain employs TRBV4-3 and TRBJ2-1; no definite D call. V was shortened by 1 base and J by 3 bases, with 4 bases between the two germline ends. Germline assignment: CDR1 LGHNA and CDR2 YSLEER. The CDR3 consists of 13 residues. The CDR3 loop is CASSQVLYNEQFF. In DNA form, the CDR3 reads TGCGCCAGCAGCCAAGTGCTCTACAATGAGCAGTTCTTC.

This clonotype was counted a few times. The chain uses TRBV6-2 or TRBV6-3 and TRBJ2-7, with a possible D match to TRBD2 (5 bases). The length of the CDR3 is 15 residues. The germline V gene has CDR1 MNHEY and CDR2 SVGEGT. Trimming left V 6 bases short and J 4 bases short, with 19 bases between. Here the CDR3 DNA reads TGTGCCAGCAGCCCGACCCCGACGTCGGGGTACGAGCAGTACGTC. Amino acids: CASSPTPTSGYEQYV.

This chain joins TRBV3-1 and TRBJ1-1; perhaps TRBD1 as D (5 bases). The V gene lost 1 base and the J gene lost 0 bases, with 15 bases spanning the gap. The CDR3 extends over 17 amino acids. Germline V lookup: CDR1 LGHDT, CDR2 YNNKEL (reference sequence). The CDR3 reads CASSQGFTGPMNTEAFF. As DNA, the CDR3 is TGTGCCAGCAGCCAAGGGTTCACAGGTCCGATGAACACTGAAGCTTTCTTT.

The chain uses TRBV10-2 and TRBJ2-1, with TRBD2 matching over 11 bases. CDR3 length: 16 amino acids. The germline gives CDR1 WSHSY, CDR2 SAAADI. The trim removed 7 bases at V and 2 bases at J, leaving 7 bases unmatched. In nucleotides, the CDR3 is TGCGCCAGCACCCCTGTAGCGGGGGGGCCCTACAATGAGCAGTTCTTC. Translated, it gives CASTPVAGGPYNEQFF.

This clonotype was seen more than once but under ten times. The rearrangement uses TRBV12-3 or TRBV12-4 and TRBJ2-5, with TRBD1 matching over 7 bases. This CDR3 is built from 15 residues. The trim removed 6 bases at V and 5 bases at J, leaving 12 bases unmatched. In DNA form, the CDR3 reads TGTGCCAGCAGCGAGGGACAGTCCGCAGGCGAGACCCAGTACTTC. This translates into CASSEGQSAGETQYF.

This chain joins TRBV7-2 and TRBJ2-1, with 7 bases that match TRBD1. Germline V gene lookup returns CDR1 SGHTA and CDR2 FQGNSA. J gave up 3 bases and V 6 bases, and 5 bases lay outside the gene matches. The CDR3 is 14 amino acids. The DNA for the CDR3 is TGTGCCAGCAGGAAAACAGGGGTCTACAATGAGCAGTTCTTC. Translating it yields CASRKTGVYNEQFF.

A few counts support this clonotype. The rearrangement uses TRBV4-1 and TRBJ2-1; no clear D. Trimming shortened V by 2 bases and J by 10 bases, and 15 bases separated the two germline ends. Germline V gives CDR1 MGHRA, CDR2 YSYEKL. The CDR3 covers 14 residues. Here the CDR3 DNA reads TGCGCCAGCAGCCAATACGGCAATATTGGGGAGCAGTTCTTC. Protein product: CASSQYGNIGEQFF.